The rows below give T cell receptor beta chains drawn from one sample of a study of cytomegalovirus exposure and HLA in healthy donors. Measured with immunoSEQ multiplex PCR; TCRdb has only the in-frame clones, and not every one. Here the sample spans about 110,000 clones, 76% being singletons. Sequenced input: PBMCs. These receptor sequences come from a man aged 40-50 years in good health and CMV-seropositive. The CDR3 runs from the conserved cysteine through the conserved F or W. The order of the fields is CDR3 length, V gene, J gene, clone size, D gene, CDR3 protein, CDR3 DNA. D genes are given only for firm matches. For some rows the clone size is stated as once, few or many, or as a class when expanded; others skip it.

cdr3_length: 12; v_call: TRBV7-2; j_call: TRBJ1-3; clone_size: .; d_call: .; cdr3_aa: CASSLRGNTIYF; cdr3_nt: TGTGCCAGCAGCTTACGGGGAAACACCATATATTTT
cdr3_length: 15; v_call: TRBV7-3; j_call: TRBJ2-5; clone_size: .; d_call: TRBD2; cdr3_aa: CASSFTSGGQETQYF; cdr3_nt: TGTGCCAGCAGCTTCACTAGCGGGGGCCAAGAGACCCAGTACTTC
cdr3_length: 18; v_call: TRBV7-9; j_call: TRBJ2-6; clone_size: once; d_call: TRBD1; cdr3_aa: CASRSGTGVSSGANGLTF; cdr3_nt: TGTGCCAGCAGATCCGGGACAGGGGTTTCCTCTGGGGCCAACGGCCTGACTTTC
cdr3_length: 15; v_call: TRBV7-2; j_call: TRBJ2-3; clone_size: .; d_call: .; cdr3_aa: CASSLVGGPTDTQYF; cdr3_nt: TGTGCCAGCAGCTTAGTCGGGGGGCCCACAGATACGCAGTATTTT
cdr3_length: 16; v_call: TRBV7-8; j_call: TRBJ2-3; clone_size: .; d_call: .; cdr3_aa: CASSLGLAFSTDTQYF; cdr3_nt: TGTGCCAGCAGCTTAGGGCTAGCATTTAGCACAGATACGCAGTATTTT
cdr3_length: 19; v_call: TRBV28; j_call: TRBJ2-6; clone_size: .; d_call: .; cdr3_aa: CASSYGYFAWSSGANGLTF; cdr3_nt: TGTGCCAGCAGTTATGGTTATTTCGCCTGGTCCTCTGGGGCCAACGGCCTGACTTTC
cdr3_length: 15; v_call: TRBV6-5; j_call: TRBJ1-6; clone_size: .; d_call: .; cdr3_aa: CASRLRGHVSSPLHF; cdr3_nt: TGTGCCAGCAGGCTACGGGGACACGTATCGTCACCCCTCCACTTT
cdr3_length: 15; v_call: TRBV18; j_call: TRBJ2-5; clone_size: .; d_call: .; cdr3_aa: CASSPPDSFQETQYF; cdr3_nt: TGTGCCAGCTCACCCCCGGACAGCTTCCAAGAGACCCAGTACTTC
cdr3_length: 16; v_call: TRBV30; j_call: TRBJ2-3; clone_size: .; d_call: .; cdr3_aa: CAWSVRRDSSTDTQYF; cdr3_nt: TGTGCCTGGAGTGTACGTCGGGACTCTAGCACAGATACGCAGTATTTT
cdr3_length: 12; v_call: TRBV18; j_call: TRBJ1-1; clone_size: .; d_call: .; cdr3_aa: CASSPSGTEAFF; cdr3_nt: TGTGCCAGCTCACCTTCCGGGACTGAAGCTTTCTTT
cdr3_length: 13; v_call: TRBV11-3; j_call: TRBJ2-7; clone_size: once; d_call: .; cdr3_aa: CASSLTGEAEQYF; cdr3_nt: TGTGCCAGCAGCTTAACCGGGGAAGCCGAGCAGTACTTC
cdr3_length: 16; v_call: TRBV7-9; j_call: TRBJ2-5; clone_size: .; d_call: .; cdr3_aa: CASSQASAPGEETQYF; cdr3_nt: TGTGCCAGCAGCCAAGCCAGTGCCCCGGGGGAAGAGACCCAGTACTTC
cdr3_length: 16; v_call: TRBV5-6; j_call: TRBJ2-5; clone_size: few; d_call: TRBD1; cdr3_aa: CASSNTGQGDQETQYF; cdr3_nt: TGTGCCAGCAGCAACACGGGACAGGGGGACCAAGAGACCCAGTACTTC
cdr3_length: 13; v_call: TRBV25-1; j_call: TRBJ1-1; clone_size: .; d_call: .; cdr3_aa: CASNSNRETEAFF; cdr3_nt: TGTGCCAGCAATTCGAACAGGGAAACTGAAGCTTTCTTT
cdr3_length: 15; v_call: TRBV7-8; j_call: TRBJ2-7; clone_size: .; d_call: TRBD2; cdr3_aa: CASTWTSGSSYEQYF; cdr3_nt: TGTGCCAGCACCTGGACTAGCGGGAGTTCCTACGAGCAGTACTTC
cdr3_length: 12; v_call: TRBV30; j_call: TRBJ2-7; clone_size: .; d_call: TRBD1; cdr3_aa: CAWGTGDYEQYF; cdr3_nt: TGTGCCTGGGGGACAGGGGACTACGAGCAGTACTTC
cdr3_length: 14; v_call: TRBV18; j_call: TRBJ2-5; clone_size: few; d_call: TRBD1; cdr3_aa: CASSPRQGQETQYF; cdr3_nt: TGTGCCAGCTCACCCCGACAGGGACAAGAGACCCAGTACTTC
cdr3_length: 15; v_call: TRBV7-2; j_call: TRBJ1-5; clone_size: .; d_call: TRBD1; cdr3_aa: CASSSDRGANQPQHF; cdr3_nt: TGTGCCAGCAGCTCGGACAGGGGGGCGAATCAGCCCCAGCATTTT
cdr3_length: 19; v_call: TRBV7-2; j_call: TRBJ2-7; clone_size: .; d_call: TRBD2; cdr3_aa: CASSLESGGRLANSYEQYF; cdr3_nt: TGTGCCAGCAGCTTAGAGAGCGGCGGCCGACTAGCCAACTCCTACGAGCAGTACTTC
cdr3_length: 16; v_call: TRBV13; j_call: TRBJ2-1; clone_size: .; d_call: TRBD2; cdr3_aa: CASSFLGLAGAFEQFF; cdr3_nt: TGTGCCAGCAGCTTTCTCGGACTAGCGGGAGCATTTGAGCAGTTCTTC
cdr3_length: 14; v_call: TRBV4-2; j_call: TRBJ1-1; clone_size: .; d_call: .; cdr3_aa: CASSSDMKNTEAFF; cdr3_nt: TGTGCCAGCAGCTCGGACATGAAAAACACTGAAGCTTTCTTT
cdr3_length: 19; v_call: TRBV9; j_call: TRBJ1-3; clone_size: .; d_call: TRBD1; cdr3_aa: CASSVGVRGRGQGGNTIYF; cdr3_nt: TGTGCCAGCAGCGTAGGGGTCCGGGGCAGGGGGCAAGGAGGAAACACCATATATTTT
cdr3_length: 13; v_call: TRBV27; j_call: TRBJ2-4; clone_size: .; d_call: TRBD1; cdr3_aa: CASRRTGGNIQYF; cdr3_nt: TGTGCCAGCAGGCGGACAGGGGGAAACATTCAGTACTTC
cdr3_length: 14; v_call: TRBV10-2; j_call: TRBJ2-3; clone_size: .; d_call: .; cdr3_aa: CASSDQGRTDTQYF; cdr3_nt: TGCGCCAGCAGTGATCAGGGGCGCACAGATACGCAGTATTTT
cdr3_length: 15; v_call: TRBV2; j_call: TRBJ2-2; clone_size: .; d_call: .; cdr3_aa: CASSEILAGSGELFF; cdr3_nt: TGTGCCAGCAGTGAAATACTGGCGGGGTCCGGGGAGCTGTTTTTT
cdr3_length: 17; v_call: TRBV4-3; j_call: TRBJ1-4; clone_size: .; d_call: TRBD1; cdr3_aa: CASSQDGTGGSNEKLFF; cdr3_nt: TGCGCCAGCAGCCAAGATGGGACAGGGGGATCTAATGAAAAACTGTTTTTT
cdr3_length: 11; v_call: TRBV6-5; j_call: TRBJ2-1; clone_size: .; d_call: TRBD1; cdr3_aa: CASRDRDRSVF; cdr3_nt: TGTGCCAGCAGGGATCGGGACAGGTCGGTCTTC
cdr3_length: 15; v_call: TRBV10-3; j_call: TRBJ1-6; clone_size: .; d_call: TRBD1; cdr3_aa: CAIRDRGTYNSPLHF; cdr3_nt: TGTGCCATCCGGGACAGGGGCACCTATAATTCACCCCTCCACTTT
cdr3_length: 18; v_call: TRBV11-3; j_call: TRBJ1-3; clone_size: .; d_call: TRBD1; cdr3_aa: CASSARPPTGVSGNTIYF; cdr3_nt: TGTGCCAGCAGCGCGCGCCCGCCCACAGGGGTCTCTGGAAACACCATATATTTT
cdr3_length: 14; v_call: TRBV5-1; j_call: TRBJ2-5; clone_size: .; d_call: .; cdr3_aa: CASSLITTPPTQYF; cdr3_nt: TGCGCCAGCAGCTTGATCACGACACCTCCGACCCAGTACTTC
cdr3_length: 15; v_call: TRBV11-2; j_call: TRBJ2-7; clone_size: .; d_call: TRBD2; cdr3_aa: CASSLSPGGSYEQYF; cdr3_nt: TGTGCCAGCAGCTTGAGCCCGGGGGGGTCCTACGAGCAGTACTTC
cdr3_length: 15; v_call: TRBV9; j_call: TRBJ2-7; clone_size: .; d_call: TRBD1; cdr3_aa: CASSPRQGPAYEQYF; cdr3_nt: TGTGCCAGCAGCCCTCGACAGGGGCCGGCCTACGAGCAGTACTTC
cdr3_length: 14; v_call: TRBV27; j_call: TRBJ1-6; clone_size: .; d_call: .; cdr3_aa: CASRLTESDSPLHF; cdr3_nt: TGTGCCAGCAGATTGACAGAGTCGGATTCACCCCTCCACTTT
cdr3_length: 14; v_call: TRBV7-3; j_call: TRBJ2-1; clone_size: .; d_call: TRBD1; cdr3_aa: CASSFQGAHNEQFF; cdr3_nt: TGTGCCAGCAGCTTTCAGGGGGCGCACAATGAGCAGTTCTTC
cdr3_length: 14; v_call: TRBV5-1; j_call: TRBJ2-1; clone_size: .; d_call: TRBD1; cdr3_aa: CARSIGTAYNEQFF; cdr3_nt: TGCGCCAGGAGCATAGGGACAGCCTACAATGAGCAGTTCTTC
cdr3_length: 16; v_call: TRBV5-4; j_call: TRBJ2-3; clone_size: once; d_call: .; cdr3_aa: CASSVGEGGPRDTQYF; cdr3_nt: TGTGCCAGCAGTGTCGGAGAGGGGGGGCCACGGGATACGCAGTATTTT
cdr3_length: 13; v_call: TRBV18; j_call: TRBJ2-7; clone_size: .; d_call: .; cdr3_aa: CASSPSGSREQYF; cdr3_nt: TGTGCCAGCTCACCCTCAGGGTCGCGGGAGCAGTACTTC
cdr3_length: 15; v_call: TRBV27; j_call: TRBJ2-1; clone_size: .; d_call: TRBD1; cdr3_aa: CASSLGGTGVYEQFF; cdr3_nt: TGTGCCAGCAGCCTAGGGGGCACAGGTGTCTATGAGCAGTTCTTC
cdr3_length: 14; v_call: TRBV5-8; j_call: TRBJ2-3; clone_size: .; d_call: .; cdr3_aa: CASTRLVAADTQYF; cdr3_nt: TGTGCCAGCACCAGACTGGTAGCGGCTGATACGCAGTATTTT
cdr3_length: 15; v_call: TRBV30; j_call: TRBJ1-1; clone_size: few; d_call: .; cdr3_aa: CAWSSGGGGRTEAFF; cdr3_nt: TGTGCCTGGAGTTCCGGCGGGGGAGGAAGGACTGAAGCTTTCTTT
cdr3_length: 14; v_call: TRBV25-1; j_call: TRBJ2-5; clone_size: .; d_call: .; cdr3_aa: CASSDPRGAKTQYF; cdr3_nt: TGTGCCAGCAGTGACCCCAGGGGGGCAAAGACCCAGTACTTC
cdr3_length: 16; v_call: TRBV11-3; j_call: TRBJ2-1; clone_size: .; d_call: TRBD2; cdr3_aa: CASSSPQREGLLEQFF; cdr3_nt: TGTGCCAGCAGCTCCCCTCAGCGGGAGGGCCTCCTTGAGCAGTTCTTC
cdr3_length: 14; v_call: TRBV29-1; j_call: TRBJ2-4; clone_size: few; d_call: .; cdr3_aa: CSVMTRGRMNIQYF; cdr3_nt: TGCAGCGTGATGACCAGGGGGAGGATGAACATTCAGTACTTC
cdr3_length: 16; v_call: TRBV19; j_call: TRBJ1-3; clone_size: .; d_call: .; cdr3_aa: CASSIDRGDRGNTIYF; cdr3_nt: TGTGCCAGTAGTATAGATCGCGGGGACCGTGGAAACACCATATATTTT
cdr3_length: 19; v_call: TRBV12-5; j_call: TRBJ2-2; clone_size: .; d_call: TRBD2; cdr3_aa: CASGFVGTSGRGNTGELFF; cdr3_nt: TGTGCTAGTGGTTTCGTAGGGACTAGCGGGAGGGGGAACACCGGGGAGCTGTTTTTT
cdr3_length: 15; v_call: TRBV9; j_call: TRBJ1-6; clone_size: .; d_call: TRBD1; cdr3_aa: CASSVEDRDNSPLHF; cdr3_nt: TGTGCCAGCAGCGTAGAGGACAGGGATAATTCACCCCTCCACTTT
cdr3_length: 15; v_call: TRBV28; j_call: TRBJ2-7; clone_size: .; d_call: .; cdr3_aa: CASSLRQASSYEQYF; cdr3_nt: TGTGCCAGCAGTTTAAGACAGGCGAGCTCCTACGAGCAGTACTTC
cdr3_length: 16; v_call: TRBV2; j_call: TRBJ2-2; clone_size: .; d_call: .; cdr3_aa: CASSALGSQSAGELFF; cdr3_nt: TGTGCCAGCAGTGCGCTGGGCTCCCAAAGTGCCGGGGAGCTGTTTTTT
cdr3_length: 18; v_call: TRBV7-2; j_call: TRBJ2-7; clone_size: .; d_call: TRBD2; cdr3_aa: CASSVGGNGGGLRGEQYF; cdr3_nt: TGTGCCAGCAGCGTAGGTGGGAATGGGGGGGGACTTAGGGGAGAGCAGTACTTC
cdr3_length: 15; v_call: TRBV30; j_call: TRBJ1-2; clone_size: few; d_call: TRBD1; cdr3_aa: CAWSETGLGGDGYTF; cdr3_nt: TGTGCCTGGAGTGAGACAGGGCTCGGGGGGGATGGCTACACCTTC
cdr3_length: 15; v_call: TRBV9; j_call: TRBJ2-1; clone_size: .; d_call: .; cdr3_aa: CASSVASVKDNEQFF; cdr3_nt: TGTGCCAGCAGCGTAGCCAGCGTGAAAGACAATGAGCAGTTCTTC
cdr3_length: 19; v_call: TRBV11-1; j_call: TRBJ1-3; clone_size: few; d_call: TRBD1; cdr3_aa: CASSSTYPGTGGSGNTIYF; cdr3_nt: TGTGCCAGCAGCTCGACATACCCCGGGACAGGGGGCTCTGGAAACACCATATATTTT
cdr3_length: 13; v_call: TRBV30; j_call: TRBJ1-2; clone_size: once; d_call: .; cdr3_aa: CAWSRQLNYGYTF; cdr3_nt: TGTGCCTGGAGTAGACAGTTAAACTATGGCTACACCTTC
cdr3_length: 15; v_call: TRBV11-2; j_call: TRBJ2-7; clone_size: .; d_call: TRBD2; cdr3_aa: CASSLILAGYYEQYF; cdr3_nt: TGTGCCAGCAGCTTAATACTAGCGGGATATTACGAGCAGTACTTC
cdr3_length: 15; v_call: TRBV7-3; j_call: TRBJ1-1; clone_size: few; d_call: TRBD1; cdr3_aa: CASSLKVRGDTEAFF; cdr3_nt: TGTGCCAGCAGCTTAAAGGTCAGGGGGGACACTGAAGCTTTCTTT
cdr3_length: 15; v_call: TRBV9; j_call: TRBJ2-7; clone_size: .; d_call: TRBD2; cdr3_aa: CASSGTSGGVNEQYF; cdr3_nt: TGTGCCAGCAGCGGGACTAGCGGGGGGGTCAACGAGCAGTACTTC
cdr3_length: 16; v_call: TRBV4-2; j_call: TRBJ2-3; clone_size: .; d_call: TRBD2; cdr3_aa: CASSQAERGGTDTQYF; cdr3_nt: TGTGCCAGCAGCCAAGCGGAGCGGGGGGGCACAGATACGCAGTATTTT
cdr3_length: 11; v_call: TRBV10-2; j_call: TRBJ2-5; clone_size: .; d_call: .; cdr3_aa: CASSVGETQYF; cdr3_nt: TGCGCCAGCAGTGTCGGTGAGACCCAGTACTTC
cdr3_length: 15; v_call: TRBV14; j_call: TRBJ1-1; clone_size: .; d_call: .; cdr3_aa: CASSPQGLGYTEAFF; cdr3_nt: TGTGCCAGCAGCCCCCAGGGTTTAGGATACACTGAAGCTTTCTTT